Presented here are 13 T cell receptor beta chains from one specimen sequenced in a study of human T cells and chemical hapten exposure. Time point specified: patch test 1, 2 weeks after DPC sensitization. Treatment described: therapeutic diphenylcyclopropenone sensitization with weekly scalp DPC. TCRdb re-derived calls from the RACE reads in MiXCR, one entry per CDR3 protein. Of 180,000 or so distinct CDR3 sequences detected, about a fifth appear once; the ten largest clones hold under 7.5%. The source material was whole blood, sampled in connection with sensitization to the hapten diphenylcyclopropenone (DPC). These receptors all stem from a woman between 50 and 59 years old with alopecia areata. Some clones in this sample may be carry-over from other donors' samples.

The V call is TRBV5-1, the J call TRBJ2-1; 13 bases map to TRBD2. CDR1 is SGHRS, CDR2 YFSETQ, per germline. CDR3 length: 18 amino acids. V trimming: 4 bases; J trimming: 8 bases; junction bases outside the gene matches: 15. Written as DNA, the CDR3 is TGCGCCAGCAGCCATACTAGCGGGAGGGCCTCACATCCATATGAGCAGTTCTTC. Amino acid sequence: CASSHTSGRASHPYEQFF.

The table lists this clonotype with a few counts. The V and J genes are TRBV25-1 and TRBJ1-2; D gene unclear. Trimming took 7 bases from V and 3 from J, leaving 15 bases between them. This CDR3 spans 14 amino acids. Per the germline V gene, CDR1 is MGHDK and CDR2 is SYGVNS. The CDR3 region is CASTQAEGHYGYTF. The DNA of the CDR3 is TGTGCCAGCACCCAGGCAGAAGGTCACTATGGCTACACCTTC.

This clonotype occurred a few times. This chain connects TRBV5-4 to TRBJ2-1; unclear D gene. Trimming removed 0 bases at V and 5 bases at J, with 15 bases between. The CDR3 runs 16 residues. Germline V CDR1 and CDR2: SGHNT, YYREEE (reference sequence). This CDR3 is CASSLAGPRRNNEQFF. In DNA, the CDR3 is TGTGCCAGCAGCTTGGCCGGACCTCGAAGAAACAATGAGCAGTTCTTC.

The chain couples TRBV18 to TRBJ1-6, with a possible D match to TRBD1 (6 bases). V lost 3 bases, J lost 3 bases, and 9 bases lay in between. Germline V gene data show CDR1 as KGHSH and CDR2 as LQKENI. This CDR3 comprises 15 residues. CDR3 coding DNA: TGTGCCAGCTCACCTGGGGGCCTCTATAATTCACCCCTCCACTTT. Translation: CASSPGGLYNSPLHF. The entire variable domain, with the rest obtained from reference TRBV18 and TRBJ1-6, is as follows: NAGVMQNPRHLVRRRGQEARLRCSPMKGHSHVYWYRQLPEEGLKFMVYLQKENIIDESGMPKERFSAEFPKEGPSILRIQQVVRGDSAAYFCASSPGGLYNSPLHFGNGTRLTVT.

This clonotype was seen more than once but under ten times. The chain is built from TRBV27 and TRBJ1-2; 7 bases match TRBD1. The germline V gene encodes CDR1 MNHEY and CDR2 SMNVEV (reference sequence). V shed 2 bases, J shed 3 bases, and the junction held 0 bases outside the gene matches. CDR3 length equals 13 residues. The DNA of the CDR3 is TGTGCCAGCAGTTTACAGGGGGACTATGGCTACACCTTC. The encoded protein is CASSLQGDYGYTF.

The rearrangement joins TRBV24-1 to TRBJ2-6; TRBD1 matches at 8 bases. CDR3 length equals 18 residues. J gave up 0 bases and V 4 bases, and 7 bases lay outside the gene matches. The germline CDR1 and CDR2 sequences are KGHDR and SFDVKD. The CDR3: CATSDFTGGNSGANVLTF. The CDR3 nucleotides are TGTGCCACCAGTGACTTTACAGGGGGGAACTCTGGGGCCAACGTCCTGACTTTC.

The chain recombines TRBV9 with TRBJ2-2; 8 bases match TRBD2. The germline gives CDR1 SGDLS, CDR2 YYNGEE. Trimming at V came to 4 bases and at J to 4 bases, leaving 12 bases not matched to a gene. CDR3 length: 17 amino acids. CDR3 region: CASSPLSGGPSTGELFF. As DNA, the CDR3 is TGTGCCAGCAGCCCCCTATCGGGAGGGCCGAGCACCGGGGAGCTGTTTTTT.

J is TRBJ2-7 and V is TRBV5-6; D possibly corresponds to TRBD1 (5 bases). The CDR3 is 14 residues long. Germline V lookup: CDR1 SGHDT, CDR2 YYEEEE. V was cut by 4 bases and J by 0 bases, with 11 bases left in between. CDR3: CASSPRASSYEQYF. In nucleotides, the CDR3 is TGTGCCAGCAGCCCCAGGGCATCCTCCTACGAGCAGTACTTC.

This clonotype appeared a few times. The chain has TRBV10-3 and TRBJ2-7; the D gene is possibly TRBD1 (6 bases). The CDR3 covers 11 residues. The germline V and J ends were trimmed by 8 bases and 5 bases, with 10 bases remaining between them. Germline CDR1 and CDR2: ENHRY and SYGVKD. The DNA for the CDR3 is TGTGCCATCCAACAGGGTAACGAGCAGTACTTC. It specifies CAIQQGNEQYF.

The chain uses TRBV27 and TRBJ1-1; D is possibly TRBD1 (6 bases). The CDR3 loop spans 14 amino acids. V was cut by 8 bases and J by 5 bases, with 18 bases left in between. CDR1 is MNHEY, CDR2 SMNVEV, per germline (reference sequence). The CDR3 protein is CASERQRGSTEAFF. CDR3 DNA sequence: TGTGCCAGCGAGAGGCAAAGGGGGTCGACTGAAGCTTTCTTT.

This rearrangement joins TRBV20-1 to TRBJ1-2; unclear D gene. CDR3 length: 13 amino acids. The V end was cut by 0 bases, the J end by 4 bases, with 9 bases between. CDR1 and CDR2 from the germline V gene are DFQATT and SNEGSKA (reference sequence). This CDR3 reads CSARDVESYGYTF. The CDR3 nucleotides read TGCAGTGCTAGAGACGTGGAGTCCTATGGCTACACCTTC.

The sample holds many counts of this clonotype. CDR3 DNA sequence: TGTGCCAGCAGCCCCCTGGACAGGAAAGAGACCCAGTACTTC. Translating it yields CASSPLDRKETQYF. The V gene is TRBV3-1, the J gene TRBJ2-5, with 7 bases identical to TRBD1. In germline, CDR1 is LGHDT, CDR2 YNNKEL (reference sequence). There are 14 residues in the CDR3. V dropped 4 bases and J dropped 3; count of bases not matched to a gene: 5.

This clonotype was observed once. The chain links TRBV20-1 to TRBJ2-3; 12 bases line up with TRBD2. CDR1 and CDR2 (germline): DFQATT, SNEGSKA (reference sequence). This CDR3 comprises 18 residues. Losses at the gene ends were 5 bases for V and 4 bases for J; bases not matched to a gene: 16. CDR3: CSASQGVTPSGRADTQYF. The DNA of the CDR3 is TGCAGTGCTTCCCAAGGGGTTACACCTAGCGGGAGGGCAGATACGCAGTATTTT.